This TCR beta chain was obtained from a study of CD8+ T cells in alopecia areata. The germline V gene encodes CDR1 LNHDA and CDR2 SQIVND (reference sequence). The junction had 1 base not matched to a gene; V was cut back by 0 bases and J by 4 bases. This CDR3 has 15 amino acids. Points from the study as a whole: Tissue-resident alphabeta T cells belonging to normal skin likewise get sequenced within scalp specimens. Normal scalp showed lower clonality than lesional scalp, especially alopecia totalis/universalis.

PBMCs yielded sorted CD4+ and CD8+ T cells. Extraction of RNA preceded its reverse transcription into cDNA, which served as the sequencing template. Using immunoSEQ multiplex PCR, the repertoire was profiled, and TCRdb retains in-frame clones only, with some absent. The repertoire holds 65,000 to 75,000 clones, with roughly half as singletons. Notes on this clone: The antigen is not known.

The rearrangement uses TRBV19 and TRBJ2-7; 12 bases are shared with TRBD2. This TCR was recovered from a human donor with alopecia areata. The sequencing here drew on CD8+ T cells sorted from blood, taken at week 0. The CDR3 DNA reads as TGTGCCAGTAGTATAGAGACTAGCGGGAGTTACGAGCAGTACTTC. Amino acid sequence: CASSIETSGSYEQYF.